This entry concerns a single TCR beta chain. Antigen: not known. These data are taken from a study of T cells and Merkel cell carcinoma outcomes. The study's findings and limits: Repertoire plus T-cell density reportedly predicted Merkel cell carcinoma outcomes.

Sequencing was performed with immunoSEQ multiplex PCR; in TCRdb, only in-frame clones are kept and a portion is missing. The sample has around 16,000 clones, about four fifths seen once. Germline values: CDR1 MNHEY, CDR2 SMNVEV (reference sequence). Trimming removed 4 bases from V and 4 bases from J, with 14 bases in between. The CDR3 is 15 amino acids. The clonotype was recovered from a human donor with Merkel cell carcinoma. This chain links TRBV27 with TRBJ1-5; D is ambiguous. Sequenced material: tumor tissue from Merkel cell carcinoma. The CDR3 here is CASSSVTGRNQPQHF. The CDR3, as DNA: TGTGCCAGCAGTTCGGTAACCGGGAGAAATCAGCCCCAGCATTTT.